Listed below are T cell receptor beta chains from one sample, sequenced in a study of shared clonotypes between healthy human individuals. Profiled with immunoSEQ multiplex PCR; TCRdb holds only in-frame clones, not every one. The table includes around 2,100,000 clones, about 95% detected once. Input material: naive CD8+ T cells sorted from blood. The receptors were gathered from a man aged 18 to 35 in good health. The CDR3 runs from the conserved cysteine through the conserved F or W. A D gene is named only where the DNA matches it firmly. Clone size appears in some rows only: once, few, many, or a class for an expanded clone.

NA	TRBV4-2	TRBJ2-5	NA	TGTGCCAGCAGCCAAGAAGGAATGGACATTCTCCAAGAGACCCAGTACTTC	CASSQEGMDILQETQYF
TRBD1	TRBV27	TRBJ2-7	NA	TGTGCCAGCAGTTACCTTGGACAGGGGGCGCCCTACGAGCAGTACTTC	CASSYLGQGAPYEQYF
NA	TRBV10-2	TRBJ2-4	NA	TGCGCCAGCAGTGCAGTTTTTAGCAACATTCAGTACTTC	CASSAVFSNIQYF
NA	TRBV2	TRBJ2-7	NA	TGTGCCAGCAGTGTCGAGGCAGACAACTACGAGCAGTACTTC	CASSVEADNYEQYF
NA	TRBV28	TRBJ1-5	NA	TGTGCCAGCAGTTTTATGGGCAATGAGCCCCAGCATTTT	CASSFMGNEPQHF
NA	TRBV9	TRBJ1-2	NA	TGTGCCAGCAGCCCCGGCGACAGCCCGCTGTATGGCTACACCTTC	CASSPGDSPLYGYTF
NA	TRBV7-8	TRBJ2-1	NA	TGTGCCAGCAGCTTAATATCCGGGACCTACAATGAGCAGTTCTTC	CASSLISGTYNEQFF
TRBD2	TRBV29-1	TRBJ2-5	NA	TGCAGCGTTGAAGAGAGGATAGCGGGGGTCCAAGAGACCCAGTACTTC	CSVEERIAGVQETQYF
NA	TRBV10-2	TRBJ2-7	NA	TGCGCCAGTCGGGACACTTTCTACGAGCAGTACTTC	CASRDTFYEQYF
TRBD1	TRBV27	TRBJ2-7	NA	TGTGCCAGCAGTCTTACGACAGGGGCCGAGCAGTACTTC	CASSLTTGAEQYF
NA	TRBV28	TRBJ2-5	NA	TGTGCCAGCAGTTCACGCGGAGTGGGGACGGACCCTGAAGAGACCCAGTACTTC	CASSSRGVGTDPEETQYF
TRBD2	TRBV5-1	TRBJ2-5	NA	TGCGCCAGCAGTTATGGGACTACGGGGGAGACCCAGTACTTC	CASSYGTTGETQYF
NA	TRBV11-2	TRBJ2-7	NA	TGTGCCAGCAGCTTAGTTGCTGGGTCGGACTACGAGCAGTACTTC	CASSLVAGSDYEQYF
TRBD1	TRBV10-1	TRBJ2-3	NA	TGCGCCAGCAGTGTGAGGGGGCAAACAGATACGCAGTATTTT	CASSVRGQTDTQYF
NA	TRBV5-5	TRBJ2-7	NA	TGTGCCAGCACCTCCCCCGGAGGGGACGAGCAGTACTTC	CASTSPGGDEQYF
NA	TRBV19	TRBJ1-5	NA	TGTGCCAGTAGTATAGGGGGCGGTCCCCAGCCCCAGCATTTT	CASSIGGGPQPQHF
NA	TRBV6-5	TRBJ2-1	NA	TGTGCCAGCAGTTACTCAATCAATCCCTACAATGAGCAGTTCTTC	CASSYSINPYNEQFF
NA	TRBV25-1	TRBJ2-5	NA	TGTGCCAGCAGTGAATCAACACTCCAAGAGACCCAGTACTTC	CASSESTLQETQYF
NA	TRBV30	TRBJ2-1	NA	TGTGCCTGGAGTGTGTATGAAGGTGAGCAGTTCTTC	CAWSVYEGEQFF
NA	TRBV19	TRBJ2-3	NA	TGTGCCAGTAGCCCCCCGGCGATGGATGGCACAGATACGCAGTATTTT	CASSPPAMDGTDTQYF
NA	TRBV6-6	TRBJ2-7	NA	TGTGCCAGCAGTTACTCAGTGGTAGACCCCACCTACGAGCAGTACTTC	CASSYSVVDPTYEQYF
NA	TRBV21-1	TRBJ2-1	once	TGTGCCAGCAGCCGCCGCGGTCGCGGGGTTGACCCTCCAATATATGAGCAGTTCTTC	CASSRRGRGVDPPIYEQFF